This T cell receptor (beta chain) was captured in a study of CD8+ T cells in alopecia areata. Turning to the study itself: The authors grafted skin from roughly 6-12-month-old C3H/HeJ donors with spontaneous alopecia onto 7-10-week-old female C3H/HeJ mice.

Germline assignment: CDR1 GKSSPN and CDR2 SITVG. The V end lost 0 bases, the J end lost 0 bases, and 7 bases lay between the germline ends. CDR3 length equals 14 residues. Cells that came from pooled cutaneous lymph nodes were sorted using CD4, CD8alpha, NKG2D, NKG2ACE and other markers. Remarks on this clone: Gene names are mouse gene names. The DNA ends 4 residues before the CDR3 does, and the rest of the CDR3 is filled in from the germline J gene.

TCR sequencing used cDNA made by reverse transcription of extracted RNA. The method was immunoSEQ multiplex PCR; TCRdb's version includes in-frame clones alone and lacks a portion of them. Sampling found about 9,100 clones, none seen once. The receptor was derived from a C3H/HeJ mouse with alopecia areata. This strain has MHC haplotype H2-k. This chain uses TRBV31 with TRBJ2-5; TRBD1 might be the D (5 bases). The sequenced sample consisted of CD8+ T cells sorted from a lymph node. The DNA read from the CDR3 is TGTGCCTGGAGTCTAGGGGATAACCAAGAC. Translation: CAWSLGDNQD. The whole CDR3 protein is CAWSLGDNQDTQYF.